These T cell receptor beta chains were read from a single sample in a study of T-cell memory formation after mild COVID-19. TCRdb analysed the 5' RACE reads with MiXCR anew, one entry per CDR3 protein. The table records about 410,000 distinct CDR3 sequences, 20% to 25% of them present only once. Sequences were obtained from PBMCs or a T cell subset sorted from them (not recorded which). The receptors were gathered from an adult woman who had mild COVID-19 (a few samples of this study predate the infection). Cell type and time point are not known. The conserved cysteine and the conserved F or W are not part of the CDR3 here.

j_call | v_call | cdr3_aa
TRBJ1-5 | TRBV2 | ASSGYRGSGPTSNQPQH
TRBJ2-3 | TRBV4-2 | ASSQVGYSDTQY
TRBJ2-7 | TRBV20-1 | SARDSLKYEQY
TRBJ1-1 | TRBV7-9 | ASSLGTENTEAF
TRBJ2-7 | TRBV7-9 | ASSSAGTGNEQY
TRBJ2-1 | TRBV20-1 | SATAGGAYNEQF
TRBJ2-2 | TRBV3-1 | ASRLRPAGELF
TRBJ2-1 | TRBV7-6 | ASSLGGSGTEQF
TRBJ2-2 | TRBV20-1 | SAPGTPNTGELF
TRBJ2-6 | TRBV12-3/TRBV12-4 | ASSFVTGLAGYPGANVLT
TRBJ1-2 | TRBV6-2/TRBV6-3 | ASSPGNLPYGYT
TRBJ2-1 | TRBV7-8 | ASSLEWDRVKKDEQF
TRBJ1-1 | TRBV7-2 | ASSLDGGHTEAF
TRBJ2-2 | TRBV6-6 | ASSQAPSNTGELF
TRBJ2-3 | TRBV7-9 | ASSTRGEGTDTQY
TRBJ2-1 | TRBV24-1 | ATSDLGGTYNEQF
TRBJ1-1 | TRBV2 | ASIPWTGPNAF
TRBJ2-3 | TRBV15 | ATSVQLAGYTDTQY
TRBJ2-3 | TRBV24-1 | ATGTSLADTQY
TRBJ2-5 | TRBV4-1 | ASSQDNPAGGETQY
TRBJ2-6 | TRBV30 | AWNLQVNVLT
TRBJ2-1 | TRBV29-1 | SVELAMSSYNEQF
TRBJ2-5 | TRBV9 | ASSVGGAGGQETQY
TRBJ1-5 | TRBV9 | ASSATDRASRNQPQH
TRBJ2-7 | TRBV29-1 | SARDRGENEQY
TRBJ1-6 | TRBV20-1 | SAGTSPLH